The 18 T cell receptor beta chains below all came from one sample that was sequenced in a study of T cell repertoires in cytomegalovirus infection. These receptors lack a known antigen. MiXCR was run by TCRdb on the reads, yielding one entry per CDR3 protein. This table has under 150,000 distinct CDR3 sequences, approximately 24% appearing once. The sequenced sample was PBMCs, sequenced either directly or after in vitro stimulation (not recorded which). Source of these receptors: a human donor in good health (CMV status not recorded). Some clones in this sample may be carry-over from other donors' samples.

The chain links TRBV11-2 to TRBJ2-3; 7 nucleotides line up with TRBD2. The germline gives CDR1 SGHAT, CDR2 FQNNGV. Trimming took 3 bases from V and 1 from J; bases not matched to a gene: 10. CDR3 size: 17 residues. In DNA, the CDR3 is TGTGCCAGCAGCTTTCCCCTTCGCGGGAGCGGCACAGATACGCAGTATTTT. The encoded protein is CASSFPLRGSGTDTQYF. The entire variable domain, with the rest obtained from reference TRBV11-2 and TRBJ2-3, is as follows: EAGVAQSPRYKIIEKRQSVAFWCNPISGHATLYWYQQILGQGPKLLIQFQNNGVVDDSQLPKDRFSAERLKGVDSTLKIQPAKLEDSAVYLCASSFPLRGSGTDTQYFGPGTRLTVL.

This clonotype has only a few counts. The DNA for the CDR3 is TGTGCCAGCAGTCAATCGGGAGGGCCCTACAATGAGCAGTTCTTC. It encodes CASSQSGGPYNEQFF. The chain is built from TRBV6-1 and TRBJ2-1, with 8 bases matching TRBD2. The V gene end was trimmed by 5 bases and the J gene end by 2 bases; junction bases not matched to a gene: 5. The CDR3 runs to 15 residues. Germline V gene data show CDR1 as MNHNS and CDR2 as SASEGT.

This clonotype was recorded a few times. The rearrangement uses TRBV7-2 and TRBJ2-4, with a tentative D call TRBD1 (5 bases). Germline CDR1 is SGHTA and CDR2 is FQGNSA. CDR3 length: 15 residues. Deletions cut 0 bases from V and 5 bases from J, with 11 bases between. CDR3 coding DNA: TGTGCCAGCAGCTTAGCATTCGCAGGGCAAAACATTCAGTACTTC. Protein: CASSLAFAGQNIQYF.

The sample holds a few counts of this clonotype. The gene calls are TRBV7-2 and TRBJ2-1, with 8 bases aligning to TRBD2. In germline, CDR1 is SGHTA, CDR2 FQGNSA. The CDR3 spans 15 residues. V was clipped by 2 bases and J by 7 bases; unmatched bases: 7. CDR3 amino acids: CASSLSGRRENEQFF. The CDR3 DNA sequence: TGTGCCAGCAGCTTAAGCGGGAGAAGGGAGAATGAGCAGTTCTTC. Variable domain in full (rest from reference TRBV7-2 and TRBJ2-1): GAGVSQSPSNKVTEKGKDVELRCDPISGHTALYWYRQSLGQGLEFLIYFQGNSAPDKSGLPSDRFSAERTGGSVSTLTIQRTQQEDSAVYLCASSLSGRRENEQFFGPGTRLTVL.

The chain joins TRBV6-6 to TRBJ2-3; no definite D call. The ends were cut back, 0 bases at V and 1 base at J, with 8 bases in the middle. This CDR3 contains 15 residues. Germline values: CDR1 MNHNY, CDR2 SVGAGI (reference sequence). CDR3 DNA: TGTGCCAGCAGTTACTCGTCTTTCGGCACAGATACGCAGTATTTT. Translated, it gives CASSYSSFGTDTQYF.

The chain couples TRBV12-5 to TRBJ2-2; D possibly corresponds to TRBD1 (5 bases). Per germline, CDR1 LGHNT and CDR2 FRNRAP. The V and J ends lost 5 bases and 2 bases respectively, with 9 bases between them. This CDR3 contains 14 residues. CDR3 DNA: TGTGCTAGTGGTCCAGGGCCCAACACCGGGGAGCTGTTTTTT. Encoded protein: CASGPGPNTGELFF. The variable domain in full, completed from reference TRBV12-5 and TRBJ2-2, reads DARVTQTPRHKVTEMGQEVTMRCQPILGHNTVFWYRQTMMQGLELLAYFRNRAPLDDSGMPKDRFSAEMPDATLATLKIQPSEPRDSAVYFCASGPGPNTGELFFGEGSRLTVL.

V usage is TRBV7-8 and J usage is TRBJ2-1; D perhaps matches TRBD1 (5 bases). Germline-derived CDR1 and CDR2 are SGHVS and FQNEAQ. The CDR3 has 16 amino acids. Trimming cost V 5 bases and J 1 base, with 15 bases left between them. The CDR3 DNA follows: TGTGCCAGCAGCGGAAGGGGCTGGATGTCCTACAATGAGCAGTTCTTC. As protein: CASSGRGWMSYNEQFF.

The rearrangement uses TRBV20-1 and TRBJ2-1; maybe TRBD2 (5 bases). Germline V gene data show CDR1 as DFQATT and CDR2 as SNEGSKA (reference sequence). The CDR3 length is 12 residues. V lost 6 bases and J 8 bases, leaving 14 bases between the germline ends. CDR3 nucleotides: TGCAGTGCCCGAGGGAAAGGACATGAGCAGTTCTTC. Amino acid sequence: CSARGKGHEQFF.

In its sample, this clonotype was seen a few times. In DNA form, the CDR3 reads TGTGCCAGCAGATGGGACACCCAGGGGGAGACCCAGTACTTC. Its translation is CASRWDTQGETQYF. The chain carries TRBV28 and TRBJ2-5, with D possibly being TRBD1 (6 bases). CDR1 and CDR2 (germline): MDHEN, SYDVKM. This CDR3 is built from 14 residues. V dropped 6 bases and J dropped 5 bases, with 16 bases sitting between them.

Worth noting for this clonotype: This may arise from a read error, as a much more abundant clone is one base away. The CDR3 DNA follows: TGTGCCAGCAGCCCCATAGTGGTAGAGACCCAGTACTTC. Translating gives CASSPIVVETQYF. The V and J genes are TRBV7-2 and TRBJ2-5; no clear D. Trimming removed 5 bases from V and 4 bases from J, with 11 bases in between. This CDR3 has 13 amino acids. Per the germline V gene, CDR1 is SGHTA and CDR2 is FQGNSA.

DNA of the CDR3: TGTGCCAGTAGTTCCCGAGCGGGGTGGGAGCAGTACGTC. Translated, it gives CASSSRAGWEQYV. V usage is TRBV19 and J usage is TRBJ2-7, with 7 bases fitting TRBD2. The CDR3 covers 13 residues. V trimming: 5 bases; J trimming: 7 bases; junction bases outside the gene matches: 8. Germline assignment: CDR1 LNHDA and CDR2 SQIVND (reference sequence).

Only a few counts were recorded for this clonotype. The DNA for the CDR3 is TGTGCCAGCAGCTTAATAGGGTTGGACACTGAAGCTTTCTTT. Translating gives CASSLIGLDTEAFF. V gene TRBV11-2 combines with J gene TRBJ1-1, with unresolved D. CDR3 length: 14 residues. The germline gives CDR1 SGHAT, CDR2 FQNNGV. V was pared by 2 bases and J by 3 bases, with 10 bases between.

This clonotype was detected many times. The chain employs TRBV13 and TRBJ1-3; 7 bases are a match to TRBD1. The CDR3 extends over 14 amino acids. Trimming took 5 bases from V and 4 from J; bases not matched to a gene: 5. The germline V gene has CDR1 PRHDT and CDR2 FYEKMQ (reference sequence). CDR3 in amino acids: CASSQGGIGNTIYF. CDR3 nucleotide sequence: TGTGCCAGCAGCCAGGGGGGGATCGGAAACACCATATATTTT.

This clonotype was seen only a few times. The chain employs TRBV7-2 and TRBJ1-4; 8 nucleotides agree with TRBD1. Germline V gene sequence: CDR1 SGHTA, CDR2 FQGNSA. The CDR3 loop spans 15 amino acids. J gave up 6 bases and V 1 base, and 4 bases lay outside the gene matches. DNA for the CDR3: TGTGCCAGCAGCTTAGTTCAGGGGGCCGATGAAAAACTGTTTTTT. Its translation is CASSLVQGADEKLFF.

Only a few counts were recorded for this clonotype. The chain employs TRBV20-1 and TRBJ2-7, with D perhaps matching TRBD1 or TRBD2 (5 bases each). The CDR3 covers 15 residues. Germline V lookup: CDR1 DFQATT, CDR2 SNEGSKA (reference sequence). The V end lost 4 bases, the J end lost 6 bases, and 22 bases lay between the germline ends. The CDR3 protein is CSATGFGTQPSEQYF. Here the CDR3 DNA reads TGCAGTGCTACGGGATTCGGGACGCAGCCGTCCGAGCAGTACTTC.

The table lists this clonotype with a few counts. This chain uses TRBV7-2 with TRBJ2-5; D gene unclear. This CDR3 contains 15 residues. CDR1 SGHTA and CDR2 FQGNSA come from the germline V gene. V dropped 0 bases and J dropped 2 bases, with 10 bases sitting between them. The CDR3 region is CASSLASTLQETQYF. DNA of the CDR3: TGTGCCAGCAGCTTAGCCTCGACGTTACAAGAGACCCAGTACTTC.

The genes are TRBV6-2 or TRBV6-3 and TRBJ1-5, with D uncertain. Trimming took off 2 bases at V and 2 bases at J, with 7 bases between the two ends. This CDR3 spans 14 amino acids. CDR1 and CDR2 (germline): MNHEY, SVGEGT. Here the CDR3 DNA reads TGTGCCAGCAGTTACGGGAAGGGCAATCAGCCCCAGCATTTT. It codes for CASSYGKGNQPQHF.

This rearrangement joins TRBV6-2 or TRBV6-3 to TRBJ2-7, with 12 bases lining up with TRBD1. Looked up from germline, CDR1 is MNHEY and CDR2 is SVGEGT. This CDR3 is 15 amino acids long. With V trimmed by 2 bases and J by 6 bases, 5 bases remained unmatched. As DNA, the CDR3 is TGTGCCAGCAGTTACGAGGGACAGGGGGCGTCCGAGCAGTACGTC. The encoded protein is CASSYEGQGASEQYV.